These 29 T cell receptor beta chains share one sample of origin, sequenced in a study of T cells of healthy individuals. In TCRdb, the 5' RACE reads were re-called with MiXCR into one record per CDR3 protein. Of nearly 100,000 distinct CDR3 sequences listed, 17% are singletons. The receptors stem from a human donor in good health.

The chain joins TRBV9 to TRBJ1-4; D remains unclear. Trimming left V 0 bases short and J 8 bases short, with 14 bases between. The CDR3 extends over 15 amino acids. Looked up from germline, CDR1 is SGDLS and CDR2 is YYNGEE. Here the CDR3 DNA reads TGTGCCAGCAGCGTAGGTGGATTTTGGGCGGAAAAACTGTTTTTT. It yields the protein CASSVGGFWAEKLFF.

The chain carries TRBV27 and TRBJ2-7; D is uncertain. Trimming took 5 bases from V and 6 from J, leaving 17 bases between them. The CDR3 spans 14 residues. CDR1 and CDR2 from the germline V gene are MNHEY and SMNVEV (reference sequence). Here the CDR3 DNA reads TGTGCCAGCAGTATGGGAACAGTTTGGTGCGAGCAGTACTTC. This translates into CASSMGTVWCEQYF.

The J gene is TRBJ2-4, the V gene TRBV20-1; 12 bases are a match to TRBD2. The CDR3 is made up of 15 amino acids. Germline V lookup: CDR1 DFQATT, CDR2 SNEGSKA (reference sequence). Trimming took 4 bases from V and 3 from J; bases not matched to a gene: 4. The CDR3 loop is CSAITSGGIKNIQYF. In DNA form, the CDR3 reads TGCAGTGCTATCACTAGCGGGGGGATCAAAAACATTCAGTACTTC.

The rearrangement uses TRBV2 and TRBJ2-3; TRBD1 might be the D (5 bases). V dropped 6 bases and J dropped 2 bases, with 18 bases sitting between them. The CDR3 loop spans 16 amino acids. CDR1 SNHLY and CDR2 FYNNEI come from the germline V gene. CDR3 nucleotides: TGTGCCAGCAGGAAGACAGCCGCACCGATCACAGATACGCAGTATTTT. Protein sequence: CASRKTAAPITDTQYF.

This clonotype has just a few counts. The chain carries TRBV15 and TRBJ1-4; the D is unclear. This CDR3 contains 13 residues. Deletions cut 0 bases from V and 5 bases from J, with 4 bases between. CDR1 and CDR2 (germline): LNHNV, YYDKDF (reference sequence). The CDR3 DNA sequence: TGTGCCACCAGCAGAGACGGGAATGAAAAACTGTTTTTT. Protein: CATSRDGNEKLFF.

The V and J genes are TRBV10-3 and TRBJ2-1, with TRBD1 matching over 8 bases. Germline V gives CDR1 ENHRY, CDR2 SYGVKD. J lost 8 bases, V lost 6 bases, and 15 bases had no gene match. This CDR3 comprises 16 residues. CDR3 region: CAISADRTGLLDEQFF. The DNA for the CDR3 is TGTGCCATCAGCGCGGACAGGACAGGGTTATTGGATGAGCAGTTCTTC.

This clonotype turned up a few times. DNA of the CDR3: TGTGCCAGCAGCTTAAAGGAACGTTATAGCAATCAGCCCCAGCATTTT. Translating gives CASSLKERYSNQPQHF. V is TRBV9 and J is TRBJ1-5; D is ambiguous. The CDR3 length is 16 residues. Germline values: CDR1 SGDLS, CDR2 YYNGEE. V was pared by 4 bases and J by 0 bases, with 14 bases between.

This clonotype was seen many times. At one end the junction does not follow the germline gene, possibly because of a read error. The V and J genes are TRBV2 and TRBJ1-2; 9 bases agree with TRBD1. Germline V CDR1 and CDR2: SNHLY, FYNNEI. CDR3 length: 12 amino acids. The CDR3 region is CASRGTGRSFSF. DNA for the CDR3: TGTGCCAGCAGAGGGACAGGGAGGTCCTTCTCCTTC.

The J gene is TRBJ2-7, the V gene TRBV20-1; the D is unclear. The CDR3 runs to 14 residues. Looked up from germline, CDR1 is DFQATT and CDR2 is SNEGSKA (reference sequence). Trimming shortened V by 6 bases and J by 0 bases, and 15 bases separated the two germline ends. Here the CDR3 DNA reads TGCAGTGCCAAGAAATTCCCAAGCTCCTACGAGCAGTACTTC. It is translated as CSAKKFPSSYEQYF.

The rearrangement joins TRBV6-6 to TRBJ2-5; no reliable D call. In germline, CDR1 is MNHNY, CDR2 SVGAGI (reference sequence). The CDR3 is 15 amino acids. The germline V and J ends were trimmed by 3 bases and 1 base, with 12 bases remaining between them. The CDR3 DNA follows: TGTGCCAGCAGTTATATAGGTGGCCCCCAAGAGACCCAGTACTTC. Translated: CASSYIGGPQETQYF.

This clonotype was seen at least ten times. This chain uses TRBV28 with TRBJ1-3; D is ambiguous. V was pared by 2 bases and J by 0 bases, with 2 bases between. Germline V gives CDR1 MDHEN, CDR2 SYDVKM. The CDR3 runs 13 residues. The CDR3 bases are TGTGCCAGCAGTTTAAACTCTGGAAACACCATATATTTT. Translating it yields CASSLNSGNTIYF. Full variable domain (remainder filled in from reference TRBV28 and TRBJ1-3): DVKVTQSSRYLVKRTGEKVFLECVQDMDHENMFWYRQDPGLGLRLIYFSYDVKMKEKGDIPEGYSVSREKKERFSLILESASTNQTSMYLCASSLNSGNTIYFGEGSWLTVV.

This clonotype was detected only a few times. The V call is TRBV5-8, the J call TRBJ2-2, with 8 bases that match TRBD1. With 0 bases clipped from V and 0 bases from J, the junction kept 10 bases outside the gene matches. The germline CDR1 and CDR2 sequences are SGHTS and YDEGEE. CDR3 length: 19 amino acids. CDR3 sequence (DNA): TGTGCCAGCAGCTTGGGCTTACACGACAGGGGAGCGAACACCGGGGAGCTGTTTTTT. This translates into CASSLGLHDRGANTGELFF.

This clonotype was seen ten or more times. CDR3 protein: CASSPTSGEGLEQFF. The CDR3, as DNA: TGTGCCAGCAGCCCGACTAGCGGGGAGGGTCTTGAGCAGTTCTTC. The J gene is TRBJ2-1, the V gene TRBV6-4, with 11 bases lining up with TRBD2. V shed 6 bases, J shed 9 bases, and the junction held 10 bases outside the gene matches. Germline loops: CDR1 MRHNA, CDR2 SNTAGT. The CDR3 runs 15 residues.

This clonotype showed up many times. This chain joins TRBV4-3 and TRBJ1-6; D uncertain. V dropped 1 base and J dropped 10 bases, with 17 bases sitting between them. The CDR3 loop spans 16 amino acids. The germline V gene has CDR1 LGHNA and CDR2 YSLEER. For the CDR3, the DNA is TGCGCCAGCAGCCAAGGAGCGGTAGCAGGCGGATCACCCCTCCACTTT. Its translation: CASSQGAVAGGSPLHF.

The sample holds a few counts of this clonotype. This chain joins TRBV5-1 and TRBJ2-3, with 11 bases identical to TRBD2. The CDR3 totals 14 residues. The germline V gene encodes CDR1 SGHRS and CDR2 YFSETQ. Losses at the gene ends were 0 bases for V and 12 bases for J; bases not matched to a gene: 6. The CDR3 sequence: CASSLEGTSGVQYF. The DNA for the CDR3 is TGCGCCAGCAGCTTGGAAGGGACTAGCGGTGTACAGTATTTT.

The sample holds one count of this clonotype. This chain uses TRBV27 with TRBJ2-7; TRBD2 agrees at 14 bases. There are 18 residues in the CDR3. Germline V gives CDR1 MNHEY, CDR2 SMNVEV (reference sequence). The V and J ends lost 7 bases and 3 bases, in that order; junction bases with no gene match: 14. CDR3 sequence (DNA): TGTGCCAGCATGGAAGGGACTAGCGGGAGAGGATCGATCTACGAGCAGTACTTC. This sequence encodes CASMEGTSGRGSIYEQYF.

The rearrangement uses TRBV12-3 or TRBV12-4 and TRBJ2-1; TRBD2 is a possible D gene (6 bases). The CDR3 sequence is 14 residues long. Trimming took off 1 base at V and 9 bases at J, with 13 bases between the two ends. The CDR3 DNA is TGTGCCAGCAGTTTAGGCTCCCGGGAGAGTGAGCAGTTCTTC. This gives the protein CASSLGSRESEQFF.

This clonotype appeared a single time. V and J are TRBV10-2 and TRBJ2-2; D might be TRBD1 (5 bases). V dropped 6 bases and J dropped 0 bases, with 5 bases sitting between them. Germline CDR1 and CDR2: WSHSY and SAAADI. This CDR3 is built from 13 residues. This CDR3 is CASRDTNTGELFF. The CDR3 DNA is TGCGCCAGCAGGGACACGAACACCGGGGAGCTGTTTTTT.

This chain connects TRBV18 to TRBJ2-5; D possibly corresponds to TRBD2 (6 bases). This CDR3 contains 15 residues. Germline V gives CDR1 KGHSH, CDR2 LQKENI. V was cut by 3 bases and J by 1 base, with 12 bases left in between. In nucleotides, the CDR3 is TGTGCCAGCTCACCGGAGGGTTTGGTCCAAGAGACCCAGTACTTC. Its protein product is CASSPEGLVQETQYF.

This clonotype was detected many times. V usage is TRBV20-1 and J usage is TRBJ1-5; D possibly corresponds to TRBD1 (5 bases). CDR1 and CDR2 (germline): DFQATT, SNEGSKA (reference sequence). Trimming took off 5 bases at V and 3 bases at J, with 8 bases between the two ends. The CDR3 extends over 12 amino acids. CDR3 nucleotide sequence: TGCAGTGCTCAGGGCCTCAATCAGCCCCAGCATTTT. Encoded protein: CSAQGLNQPQHF.

This clonotype has only a few counts. The V call is TRBV7-9, the J call TRBJ2-6; no clear D gene. V lost 3 bases, J lost 1 base, and 7 bases lay in between. The CDR3 totals 15 residues. Germline-derived CDR1 and CDR2 are SEHNR and FQNEAQ (reference sequence). In DNA, the CDR3 is TGTGCCAGCAGCTTCGCCTTTTCTGGGGCCAACGTCCTGACTTTC. Translated: CASSFAFSGANVLTF.

This clonotype was seen a few times. CDR3 coding DNA: TGTGCCAGCAGCTTACAAGCGGGCCATGAGCAGTTCTTC. Translating gives CASSLQAGHEQFF. This rearrangement joins TRBV7-3 to TRBJ2-1, with D possibly matching TRBD2 (6 bases). The CDR3 length is 13 residues. V was cut by 2 bases and J by 8 bases, with 10 bases left in between. Germline CDR1 is SGHTA and CDR2 is FQGTGA.

This clonotype was observed a single time. This chain links TRBV6-5 with TRBJ2-3, with 7 bases that match TRBD2. Germline CDR1 and CDR2: MNHEY and SVGAGI. The J segment lost 2 bases and the V segment lost 9 bases, leaving 5 bases of the junction unmatched. CDR3 length: 13 amino acids. Written as DNA, the CDR3 is TGTGCCAGTGGGGCGGGAGTCACAGATACGCAGTATTTT. Protein: CASGAGVTDTQYF.

In this sample, this clonotype turned up a few times. CDR3 region: CASSVVGGGSSSTDTQYF. The CDR3 region has the DNA TGTGCCAGCAGCGTAGTTGGGGGGGGGAGCTCCAGCACAGATACGCAGTATTTT. The V and J genes are TRBV9 and TRBJ2-3; 7 positions agree with TRBD2. V gave up 0 bases and J gave up 0 bases; unmatched junction bases: 10. This CDR3 is 18 amino acids long. Germline assignment: CDR1 SGDLS and CDR2 YYNGEE.

The chain carries TRBV20-1 and TRBJ1-1; TRBD1 aligns across 10 bases. CDR3 length equals 13 residues. Germline CDR1 DFQATT, CDR2 SNEGSKA (reference sequence). V lost 5 bases, J lost 5 bases, and 5 bases stayed unmatched. Here the CDR3 DNA reads TGCAGTGCTGCTGACAGGGGGCTAACTGAAGCTTTCTTT. Protein: CSAADRGLTEAFF.

This clonotype was counted only a few times. The chain is built from TRBV28 and TRBJ1-5; D is unresolved. The V end was cut by 2 bases, the J end by 3 bases, with 8 bases between. CDR1 is MDHEN, CDR2 SYDVKM, per germline. The CDR3 runs 14 residues. CDR3 loop: CASSLPQNNQPQHF. CDR3 bases: TGTGCCAGCAGTTTACCCCAGAACAATCAGCCCCAGCATTTT.

This clonotype was seen a few times. The J gene is TRBJ1-1, the V gene TRBV19; D uncertain. The CDR3 extends over 13 amino acids. The germline gives CDR1 LNHDA, CDR2 SQIVND (reference sequence). V was shortened by 5 bases and J by 4 bases, with 11 bases between the two germline ends. The CDR3, as DNA: TGTGCCAGTAGTCGTCTGGAGACCACTGAAGCTTTCTTT. This translates into CASSRLETTEAFF.

This clonotype showed up many times. V gene TRBV5-1 combines with J gene TRBJ2-2, with TRBD2 identical over 7 bases. This CDR3 contains 14 residues. Germline CDR1 reads SGHRS; CDR2 reads YFSETQ. Unmatched junction bases numbered 6, after V lost 6 bases and J lost 4 bases. The CDR3 DNA sequence: TGCGCCAGCAATACGCGGGGGAGCACCGGGGAGCTGTTTTTT. Translation gives CASNTRGSTGELFF. Complete variable domain (other parts from reference TRBV5-1 and TRBJ2-2): KAGVTQTPRYLIKTRGQQVTLSCSPISGHRSVSWYQQTPGQGLQFLFEYFSETQRNKGNFPGRFSGRQFSNSRSEMNVSTLELGDSALYLCASNTRGSTGELFFGEGSRLTVL.

In this sample, this clonotype turned up a few times. The chain uses TRBV5-1 and TRBJ2-1; 11 nucleotides match TRBD2. V shed 2 bases and J 0 bases; nucleotides not matched to a gene: 10. The CDR3 spans 19 residues. CDR1 is SGHRS, CDR2 YFSETQ, per germline. CDR3 sequence (DNA): TGCGCCAGCAGCTTTGGCACTAGCGGGAGTGGAGGCTCCTACAATGAGCAGTTCTTC. The encoded protein is CASSFGTSGSGGSYNEQFF.